This T cell receptor (beta chain) was sequenced in a study of blood T cells in healthy people across ages. Study observations and caveats: Significant beta diversity loss was already apparent by age roughly 43, declining roughly linearly. The study found more naive CD4+ cells and higher diversity in long-lived than aged donors.

This clonotype showed up just a few times. Antigen: not known. Using a J-beta primer mix together with a sample-barcoded 5' primer, a second PCR was run for roughly 6 to 12 cycles. Each of the cDNA molecules was tagged by a template-switch adaptor with 12 random nucleotides. Every sample produced at least 3 million CDR3-containing paired-end reads. Each CDR3 protein gets one entry after TCRdb re-called the 5' RACE reads with MiXCR. The data hold 540,000 or so distinct CDR3 sequences, with about 26% observed a single time. Germline V lookup: CDR1 SGHDT, CDR2 YYEEEE. V was clipped by 0 bases and J by 0 bases, with 15 bases between them. The CDR3 loop spans 17 amino acids.

V gene TRBV5-6 combines with J gene TRBJ1-1; D possibly corresponds to TRBD1 (5 bases). The sequencing sample was made of blood. The clonotype comes from a woman in her seventies in good health. The CDR3 coding sequence is TGTGCCAGCAGCTTGGGGGGGTCTTACCCTATGAACACTGAAGCTTTCTTT. Translated, it gives CASSLGGSYPMNTEAFF.